These T cell receptor beta chains were read from a single sample in a study of Ad26.COV2.S vaccination and SARS-CoV-2 variants. The method was immunoSEQ multiplex PCR; TCRdb's version includes in-frame clones alone and lacks a portion of them. The table shows 300,000 to 350,000 clones, with about 89% occurring only once. The sequencing used peripheral blood, collected in a trial of Ad26.COV2.S vaccine versus placebo. The receptors were gathered from a person aged 18-60 years who received the Ad26.COV2.S COVID-19 vaccine or a placebo. Both conserved end residues are part of each CDR3. Each record gives: J gene, D gene, V gene, clone size, CDR3 DNA, CDR3 protein. The D gene is left open where the match is weak. Some rows have no size entry. The others give once, few or many, or a class for an expanded clone.

TRBJ2-6 | . | TRBV6-5 | . | TGTGCCAGCAGTTACGAGGGTACGAGGGGGGCCAACGTCCTGACTTTC | CASSYEGTRGANVLTF
TRBJ1-1 | TRBD1 | TRBV7-2 | once | TGTGCCAGCAGCCCCGTTGGGACAGGGGACAGAGTAGCTTTCTTT | CASSPVGTGDRVAFF
TRBJ2-2 | TRBD2 | TRBV7-9 | . | TGTGCCAGCAGCCGAAGCGGGAGAGGCACCGGGGAGCTGTTTTTT | CASSRSGRGTGELFF
TRBJ1-1 | . | TRBV5-5 | . | TGTGCCAGCAGCTTTCGGGCCGTCACCCCTGAAGCTTTCTTT | CASSFRAVTPEAFF
TRBJ2-6 | . | TRBV4-1 | . | TGCGCCAGCAGCCACGGTGGGGGAAAATCTGGGGCCAACGTCCTGACTTTC | CASSHGGGKSGANVLTF
TRBJ1-1 | TRBD1 | TRBV29-1 | . | TGCAGCGTTGAAAGGGGACCGGACAGGGACACTGAAGCTTTCTTT | CSVERGPDRDTEAFF
TRBJ2-3 | TRBD2 | TRBV3-1/TRBV3-2 | . | TGTGCCAGCAGCCACGGAGCGGGAGGCACAGATACGCAGTATTTT | CASSHGAGGTDTQYF
TRBJ2-1 | . | TRBV19 | . | TGTGCCAGTAGTCTATCCTCCCTACCTGAGCAGTTCTTC | CASSLSSLPEQFF
TRBJ1-6 | . | TRBV6-2/TRBV6-3 | . | TGTGCCAGCAGTTGGGCAGTACGGGTGGTTTCACCCCTCCACTTT | CASSWAVRVVSPLHF
TRBJ2-2 | . | TRBV28 | once | TGTGCCAGCACCCCGGGACTTATCACCGGGGAGCTGTTTTTT | CASTPGLITGELFF
TRBJ1-2 | . | TRBV10-3 | . | TGTGCCATCAGGGACACACCGTCGGTTTATGGCTACACCTTC | CAIRDTPSVYGYTF
TRBJ2-2 | . | TRBV7-2 | . | TGTGCCAGCAGCTACCTGGACAGCGGGGAGCTGTTTTTT | CASSYLDSGELFF
TRBJ2-6 | . | TRBV28 | . | TGTGCCAGCAGTCTACCCCCAGGCTCTGGGGCCAACGTCCTGACTTTC | CASSLPPGSGANVLTF
TRBJ1-5 | . | TRBV29-1 | few | TGCAGCGTTCGACAGAATAGCAATCAGCCCCAGCATTTT | CSVRQNSNQPQHF
TRBJ2-7 | . | TRBV7-8 | . | TGTGCCAGCAGCTTACAACCGCTTGAGCAGTACTTC | CASSLQPLEQYF
TRBJ1-2 | . | TRBV7-9 | . | TGTGCCAGCAGCTATGGCCCCTCTCTCTATGGCTACACCTTC | CASSYGPSLYGYTF
TRBJ2-1 | . | TRBV19 | . | TGTGCCAGTAGTATCGGGGTCGCCTACAATGAGCAGTTCTTC | CASSIGVAYNEQFF
TRBJ1-5 | . | TRBV19 | . | TGTGCCAGTAGTAGCGCCGGTTTCGTCGGAGACCATCAGCCCCAGCATTTT | CASSSAGFVGDHQPQHF
TRBJ1-2 | . | TRBV11-2 | . | TGTGCCAGCACCCGAACAGGCGAATATGGCTACACCTTC | CASTRTGEYGYTF
TRBJ2-7 | TRBD1 | TRBV28 | . | TGTGCCAGCAGTCCCTCGACAGGGGGCGGCTACGAGCAGTACTTC | CASSPSTGGGYEQYF
TRBJ1-5 | TRBD1 | TRBV5-1 | . | TGCGCCAGCAGCTTGTTGCAGGGGGTCCAGCCCCAGCATTTT | CASSLLQGVQPQHF
TRBJ2-7 | . | TRBV12-3/TRBV12-4 | . | TGTGCCAGCAGTCCAACCAACCTGGGGCAGTACTTC | CASSPTNLGQYF
TRBJ1-1 | . | TRBV12-5 | . | TGTGCTAGTGGTTTGGGAGGGTTATCTGAAGCTTTCTTT | CASGLGGLSEAFF
TRBJ2-5 | . | TRBV5-1 | . | TGCGCCAGCAGCCTGGAAGAGACCCAGTACTTC | CASSLEETQYF
TRBJ1-6 | TRBD1 | TRBV28 | . | TGTGCCAGCAGCTTCGACAGGGCATTTTTGGGATCACCCCTCCACTTT | CASSFDRAFLGSPLHF
TRBJ1-1 | . | TRBV7-2 | . | TGTGCCAGCAGCTTAGCGACGCTCACTGAAGCTTTCTTT | CASSLATLTEAFF
TRBJ1-5 | . | TRBV4-1 | . | TGCGCCAGCAGCCAAGATGGGGTACGGGGGAGCAATCAGCCCCAGCATTTT | CASSQDGVRGSNQPQHF
TRBJ2-3 | . | TRBV28 | . | TGTGCCACCAACCGACCGAGCACAGATACGCAGTATTTT | CATNRPSTDTQYF
TRBJ1-5 | TRBD1 | TRBV3-1/TRBV3-2 | . | TGTGCCAGCAGCCAAGCCGGGGACAGCTTTAATCAGCCCCAGCATTTT | CASSQAGDSFNQPQHF
TRBJ1-1 | TRBD1 | TRBV5-5 | . | TGTGCCAGCAGCGCCGTCGACAGGGGTAACACTGAAGCTTTCTTT | CASSAVDRGNTEAFF
TRBJ2-4 | TRBD1 | TRBV18 | . | TGTGCCAGCTCACCGGTGTTCCCGGACAGGGGATCGATTCAGTACTTC | CASSPVFPDRGSIQYF
TRBJ1-1 | . | TRBV19 | . | TGTGCCAGTAGTTTCGACAGGTGGAACACTGAAGCTTTCTTT | CASSFDRWNTEAFF
TRBJ1-5 | . | TRBV28 | . | TGTGCCAGCAACAAAGCAGGACTTAATCAGCCCCAGCATTTT | CASNKAGLNQPQHF
TRBJ2-2 | . | TRBV11-1 | . | TGTGCCAGCAGCCCCGAAAATACGAACACCGGGGAGCTGTTTTTT | CASSPENTNTGELFF
TRBJ2-5 | . | TRBV2 | once | TGTGCCAGCAGTGCGAGCTTTGGGGAGACCCAGTACTTC | CASSASFGETQYF
TRBJ1-4 | . | TRBV5-5 | once | TGTGCCAGCAGCTTGGGAGGGATGGCAACTAATGAAAAACTGTTTTTT | CASSLGGMATNEKLFF
TRBJ2-1 | . | TRBV29-1 | . | TGCAGCGCTCGGGACACCTACAATGAGCAGTTCTTC | CSARDTYNEQFF
TRBJ2-3 | TRBD2 | TRBV5-5 | . | TGTGCCAGCAGCTTGGATGGCGGGGGGGCAGATACGCAGTATTTT | CASSLDGGGADTQYF
TRBJ1-6 | . | TRBV27 | . | TGTGCCAGCAGTTTAAGCCAGGGGTCGAATTCACCCCTCCACTTT | CASSLSQGSNSPLHF
TRBJ1-5 | . | TRBV2 | . | TGTGCCAGCAGTGGCTTCCGGACTCTCCCACGGCCCCAGCATTTT | CASSGFRTLPRPQHF